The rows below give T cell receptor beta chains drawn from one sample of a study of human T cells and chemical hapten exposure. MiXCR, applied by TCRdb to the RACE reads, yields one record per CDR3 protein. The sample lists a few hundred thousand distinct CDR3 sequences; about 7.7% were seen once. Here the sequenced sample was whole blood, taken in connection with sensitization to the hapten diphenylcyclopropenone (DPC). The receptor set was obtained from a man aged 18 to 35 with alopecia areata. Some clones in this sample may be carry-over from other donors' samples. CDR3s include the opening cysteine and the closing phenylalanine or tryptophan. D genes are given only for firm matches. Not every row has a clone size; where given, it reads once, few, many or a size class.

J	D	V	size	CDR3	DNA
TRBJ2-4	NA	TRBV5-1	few	CASSFSPLKNIQYF	TGCGCCAGCAGCTTCAGTCCACTAAAAAACATTCAGTACTTC
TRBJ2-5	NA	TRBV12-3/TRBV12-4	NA	CASTMGETQYF	TGTGCCAGCACAATGGGAGAGACCCAGTACTTC
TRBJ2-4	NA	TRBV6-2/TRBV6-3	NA	CASTYPEWNIQYF	TGTGCCAGCACCTACCCTGAATGGAACATTCAGTACTTC
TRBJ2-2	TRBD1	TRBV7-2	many	CASSLRGQAGSSGELFF	TGTGCCAGCAGCTTAAGGGGGCAGGCGGGTTCTAGCGGGGAGCTGTTTTTT
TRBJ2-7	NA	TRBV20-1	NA	CSAKIDRIPSSYEQYF	TGCAGTGCTAAAATAGACCGCATCCCTAGCTCCTACGAGCAGTACTTC
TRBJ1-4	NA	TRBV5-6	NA	CASSLFSGRANEKLFF	TGTGCCAGCAGCTTGTTCTCGGGCCGGGCAAATGAAAAACTGTTTTTT
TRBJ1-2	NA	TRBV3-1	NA	CASSQANDYGYTF	TGTGCCAGCAGCCAAGCCAATGACTATGGCTACACCTTC
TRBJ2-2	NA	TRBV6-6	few	CASSYSGGPNTGELFF	TGTGCCAGCAGTTACTCCGGGGGGCCGAACACCGGGGAGCTGTTTTTT
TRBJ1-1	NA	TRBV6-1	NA	CASSSVAGTANTEAFF	TGTGCCAGCTCTTCTGTGGCCGGGACTGCGAACACTGAAGCTTTCTTT
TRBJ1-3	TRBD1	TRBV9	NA	CASSPGTGRSRNTIYF	TGTGCCAGCAGCCCTGGGACAGGCCGCTCTAGAAACACCATATATTTT
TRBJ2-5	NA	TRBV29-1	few	CSVEGGETQYF	TGCAGCGTTGAAGGGGGGGAGACCCAGTACTTC
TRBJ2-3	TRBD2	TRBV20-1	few	CSALGTSGTDTQYF	TGCAGTGCTCTAGGGACTAGCGGCACAGATACGCAGTATTTT
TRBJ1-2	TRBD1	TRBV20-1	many	CSARAPGQGLLRGYTF	TGCAGTGCTAGAGCCCCGGGACAGGGCCTACTTAGGGGCTACACCTTC
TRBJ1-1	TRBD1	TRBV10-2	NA	CASSDLTGKNTEAFF	TGCGCCAGCAGTGACCTGACAGGGAAAAACACTGAAGCTTTCTTT
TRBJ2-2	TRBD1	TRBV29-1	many	CSATGTGGFGPGELFF	TGCAGCGCTACCGGGACAGGGGGCTTTGGACCCGGGGAGCTGTTTTTT
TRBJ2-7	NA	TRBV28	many	CASSLFRSYEQYF	TGTGCCAGCAGTTTATTCCGAAGCTACGAGCAGTACTTC
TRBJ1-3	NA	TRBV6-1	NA	CASSEVDLYSGNTIYF	TGTGCCAGCAGTGAAGTTGATCTTTACTCTGGAAACACCATATATTTT
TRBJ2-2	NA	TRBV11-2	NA	CASSTVRTAGELFF	TGTGCCAGCAGCACCGTCCGGACAGCCGGGGAGCTGTTTTTT
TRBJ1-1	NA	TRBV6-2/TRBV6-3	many	CASSYVGRAWGNTEAFF	TGTGCCAGCAGTTACGTTGGAAGGGCCTGGGGAAACACTGAAGCTTTCTTT
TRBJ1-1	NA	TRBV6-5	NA	CASSRSTEAFF	TGTGCCAGCAGTAGGTCCACTGAAGCTTTCTTT
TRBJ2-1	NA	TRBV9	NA	CASSGNLPGHLGDEQFF	TGTGCCAGCAGCGGAAACCTCCCGGGACACCTTGGGGATGAGCAGTTCTTC
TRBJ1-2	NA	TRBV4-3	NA	CASSQAPEERTGYTF	TGCGCCAGCAGCCAAGCACCAGAGGAAAGGACTGGCTACACCTTC
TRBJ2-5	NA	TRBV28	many	CASRGVGAGTQYF	TGTGCCAGCAGGGGGGTAGGGGCTGGGACCCAGTACTTC
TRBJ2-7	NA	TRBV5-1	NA	CASSVGTTEQYF	TGCGCCAGCAGCGTCGGGACAACCGAGCAGTACTTC
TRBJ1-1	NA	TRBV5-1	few	CASNLGADTEAFF	TGCGCCAGCAACTTGGGCGCGGACACTGAAGCTTTCTTT
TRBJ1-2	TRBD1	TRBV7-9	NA	CASSLPDRDFYGYTF	TGTGCCAGCAGCTTACCGGACAGGGATTTCTATGGCTACACCTTC
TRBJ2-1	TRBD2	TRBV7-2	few	CASSRSGGARNEQFF	TGTGCCAGCAGCCGCAGCGGGGGGGCTCGTAATGAGCAGTTCTTC
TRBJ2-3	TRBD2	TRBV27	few	CASTNSGGTDTQYF	TGTGCCAGCACCAATAGCGGGGGCACAGATACGCAGTATTTT
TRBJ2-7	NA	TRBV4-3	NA	CASSKGGWDYERYF	TGCGCCAGCAGCAAAGGGGGCTGGGACTACGAGCGGTACTTC
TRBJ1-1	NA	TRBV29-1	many	CSARQINTEAFF	TGCAGCGCAAGACAGATAAACACTGAAGCTTTCTTT
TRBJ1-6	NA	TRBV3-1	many	CASSPLSGGNSPLHF	TGTGCCAGCAGCCCCTTATCGGGGGGTAATTCACCCCTCCACTTT
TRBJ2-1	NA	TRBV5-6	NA	CASSTGHGGNEQFF	TGTGCCAGCAGCACGGGACACGGAGGCAATGAGCAGTTCTTC
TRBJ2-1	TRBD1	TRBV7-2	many	CASSPHVPGQGRYYNEQFF	TGTGCCAGCAGCCCACACGTCCCGGGACAGGGTAGATACTACAATGAGCAGTTCTTC
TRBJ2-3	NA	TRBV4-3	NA	CASSQRTYLEGDTQYF	TGCGCCAGCAGCCAACGGACCTATCTGGAGGGAGATACGCAGTATTTT
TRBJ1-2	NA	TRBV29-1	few	CSVEGVNGYTF	TGCAGCGTTGAAGGTGTGAACGGCTACACCTTC
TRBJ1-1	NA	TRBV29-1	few	CSVGRGPGTEAFF	TGCAGCGTTGGAAGGGGACCAGGCACTGAAGCTTTCTTT
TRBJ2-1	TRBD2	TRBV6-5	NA	CASSYRLTSGPSYNEQFF	TGTGCCAGCAGTTACCGCCTGACTAGCGGCCCTTCCTACAATGAGCAGTTCTTC
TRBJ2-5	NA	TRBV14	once	CASSQAVWVGTQYF	TGTGCCAGCAGCCAAGCGGTGTGGGTGGGGACCCAGTACTTC
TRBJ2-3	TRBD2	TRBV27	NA	CASSKRQLAGATDTQYF	TGTGCCAGCAGCAAGCGGCAATTAGCGGGGGCCACAGATACGCAGTATTTT
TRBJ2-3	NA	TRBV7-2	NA	CASSRGGGRDTQYF	TGTGCCAGCAGCCGCGGAGGAGGGCGGGATACGCAGTATTTT
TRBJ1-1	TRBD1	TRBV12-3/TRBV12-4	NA	CASSSLLTGVTEAFF	TGTGCCAGCAGTTCCCTTCTAACAGGGGTTACTGAAGCTTTCTTT
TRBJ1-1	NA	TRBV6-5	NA	CASSADGNTEAFF	TGTGCCAGCAGTGCGGACGGGAACACTGAAGCTTTCTTT
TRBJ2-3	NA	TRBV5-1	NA	CATRDQTSFPDTQYF	TGCGCCACCCGCGACCAAACTAGTTTTCCAGATACGCAGTATTTT
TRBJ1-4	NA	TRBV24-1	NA	CATSDFSGGEEKLFF	TGTGCCACCAGTGATTTCTCCGGTGGAGAGGAAAAACTGTTTTTT
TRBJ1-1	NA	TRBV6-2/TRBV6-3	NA	CASSYGGLSGNTEAFF	TGTGCCAGCAGTTACGGCGGCTTATCGGGGAACACTGAAGCTTTCTTT
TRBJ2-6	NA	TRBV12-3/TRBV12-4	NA	CASRRESGANVLTF	TGTGCCAGCAGGAGGGAATCCGGGGCCAACGTCCTGACTTTC
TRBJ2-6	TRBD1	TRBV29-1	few	CSIQGTGANVLTF	TGCAGCATACAGGGGACTGGGGCCAACGTCCTGACTTTC
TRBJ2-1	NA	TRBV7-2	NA	CASSLVSSEDNEQFF	TGTGCCAGCAGCTTGGTTTCTAGCGAAGACAATGAGCAGTTCTTC
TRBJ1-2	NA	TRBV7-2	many	CASSSLGRPNYGYTF	TGTGCCAGCAGCTCCTTGGGGAGACCGAACTATGGCTACACCTTC
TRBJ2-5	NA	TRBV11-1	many	CASSTGQRLIQETQYF	TGTGCCAGCAGCACTGGACAGCGGTTAATCCAAGAGACCCAGTACTTC
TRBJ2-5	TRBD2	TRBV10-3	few	CAIKAGSGGLQETQYF	TGTGCCATCAAGGCGGGTAGCGGGGGATTACAAGAGACCCAGTACTTC
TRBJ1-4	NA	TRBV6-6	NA	CASVGVTNEKLFF	TGTGCCAGCGTCGGGGTTACTAATGAAAAACTGTTTTTT
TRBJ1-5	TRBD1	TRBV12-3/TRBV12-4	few	CASSFYTGGTDNQPQHF	TGTGCCAGCAGTTTCTATACCGGCGGGACAGACAATCAGCCCCAGCATTTT
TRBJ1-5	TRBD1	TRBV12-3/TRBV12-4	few	CASTLGQGNQPQHF	TGTGCCAGCACCCTGGGACAGGGGAATCAGCCCCAGCATTTT
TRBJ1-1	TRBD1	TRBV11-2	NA	CASSLLTGGRTEAFF	TGTGCCAGCAGCTTACTCACAGGGGGTAGGACTGAAGCTTTCTTT
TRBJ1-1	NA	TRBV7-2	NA	CASSLAGADTEAFF	TGTGCCAGCAGCTTAGCGGGGGCCGACACTGAAGCTTTCTTT
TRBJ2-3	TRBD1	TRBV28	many	CASSLSPGTAFTDTQYF	TGTGCCAGCAGTTTATCCCCCGGGACAGCCTTCACAGATACGCAGTATTTT
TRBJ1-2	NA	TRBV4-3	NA	CASSRRGTSNYGYTF	TGCGCCAGCAGCCGGAGGGGCACCTCTAACTATGGCTACACCTTC
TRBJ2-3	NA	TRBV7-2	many	CASSLERISGGHTQYF	TGTGCCAGCAGCTTAGAAAGGATCAGTGGGGGGCATACGCAGTATTTT